This T cell receptor beta chain was sequenced in a study of vaccination and CD4 T cells after COVID-19. Study overall: Six male and four female convalescents took part, two of them Hispanic. The cells in question were stimulated using overlapping spike peptides derived from SARS-CoV-2, HCoV-NL63, HCoV-OC43 and HCoV-229E.

This clonotype was seen only once. The antigen remains undetermined. The study sequenced cultured CD4+ T cell DNA using the Oncomine TCR Beta short-read assay. One entry per CDR3 protein, called by TCRdb with MiXCR from the PCR reads. The table has more than 12,000 distinct CDR3 sequences, roughly 73% seen once; the top ten hold 9.5% to 13%. The study's findings and limits: Convalescent patients' clones that were vaccine-specific were spike mono-reactive in 304 of 307 cases.

The CDR3 has 15 amino acids. Germline V gives CDR1 LNHNV, CDR2 YYDKDF (reference sequence). V shed 3 bases and J shed 3 bases, with 14 bases lying between them. Treatment denoted: 10-day PBMC culture with coronavirus spike peptide pools or control peptides (ViraFEST assay). ViraFEST grew antigen-specific T cells using peptide pools, then sequenced TCRs. This sequence originates from a human donor who had recovered from COVID-19. What was sequenced was CD4+ T cells from blood, cultured in vitro. The chain recombines TRBV15 with TRBJ1-2, with a weak D call TRBD1 (5 bases). CDR3 region: CATSRGLTADYGYTF. CDR3 in DNA: TGTGCCACCAGCAGGGGATTGACAGCTGACTATGGCTACACCTTC.